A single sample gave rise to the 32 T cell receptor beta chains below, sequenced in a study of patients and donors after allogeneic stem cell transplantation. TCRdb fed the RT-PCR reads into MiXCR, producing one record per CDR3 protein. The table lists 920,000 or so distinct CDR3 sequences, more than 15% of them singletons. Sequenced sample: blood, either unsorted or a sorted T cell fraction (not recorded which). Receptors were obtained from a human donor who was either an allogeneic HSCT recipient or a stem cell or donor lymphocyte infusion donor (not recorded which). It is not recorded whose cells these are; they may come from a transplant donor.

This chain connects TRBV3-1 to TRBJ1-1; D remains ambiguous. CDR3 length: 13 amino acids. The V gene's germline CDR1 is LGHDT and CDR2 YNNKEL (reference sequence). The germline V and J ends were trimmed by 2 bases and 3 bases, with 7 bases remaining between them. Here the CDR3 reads CASSQYSDTEAFF. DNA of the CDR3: TGTGCCAGCAGCCAATACAGTGACACTGAAGCTTTCTTT.

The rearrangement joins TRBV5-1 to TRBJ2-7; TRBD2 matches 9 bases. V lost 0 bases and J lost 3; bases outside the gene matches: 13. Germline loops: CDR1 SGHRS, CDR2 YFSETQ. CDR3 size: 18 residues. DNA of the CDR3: TGCGCCAGCAGCTTGGAACCGGACTGGCTGACTAGCGGCTACGAGCAGTACTTC. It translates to CASSLEPDWLTSGYEQYF.

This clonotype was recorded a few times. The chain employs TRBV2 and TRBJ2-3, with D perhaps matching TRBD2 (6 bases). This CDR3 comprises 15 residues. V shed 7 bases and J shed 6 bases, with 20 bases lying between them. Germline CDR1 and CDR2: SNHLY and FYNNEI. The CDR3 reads CASNRDSGGVDTQYF. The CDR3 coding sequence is TGTGCCAGCAATCGGGACTCAGGAGGGGTGGATACGCAGTATTTT.

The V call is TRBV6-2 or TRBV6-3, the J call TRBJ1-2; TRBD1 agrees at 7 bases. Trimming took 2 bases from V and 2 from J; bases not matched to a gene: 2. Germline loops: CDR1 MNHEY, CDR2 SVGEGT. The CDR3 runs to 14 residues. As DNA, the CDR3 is TGTGCCAGCAGTTACCAGACAGGGAACTATGGCTACACCTTC. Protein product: CASSYQTGNYGYTF.

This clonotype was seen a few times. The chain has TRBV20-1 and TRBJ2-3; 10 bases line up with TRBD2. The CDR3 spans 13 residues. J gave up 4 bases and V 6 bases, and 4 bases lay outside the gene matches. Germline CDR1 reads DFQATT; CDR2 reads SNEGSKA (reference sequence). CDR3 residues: CSASGGAADTQYF. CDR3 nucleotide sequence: TGCAGTGCAAGCGGGGGGGCCGCAGATACGCAGTATTTT.

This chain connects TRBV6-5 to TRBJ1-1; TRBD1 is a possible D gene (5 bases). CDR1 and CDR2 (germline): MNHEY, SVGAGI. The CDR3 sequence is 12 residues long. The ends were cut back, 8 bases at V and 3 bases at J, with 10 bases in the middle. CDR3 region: CASGRGDTEAFF. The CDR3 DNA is TGTGCCAGCGGACGGGGGGACACTGAAGCTTTCTTT.

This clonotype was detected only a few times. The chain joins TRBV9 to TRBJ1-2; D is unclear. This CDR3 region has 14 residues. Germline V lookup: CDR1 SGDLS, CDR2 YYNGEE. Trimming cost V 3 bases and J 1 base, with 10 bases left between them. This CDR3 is CASSAQTRNYGYTF. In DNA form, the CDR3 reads TGTGCCAGCAGCGCACAGACACGTAACTATGGCTACACCTTC.

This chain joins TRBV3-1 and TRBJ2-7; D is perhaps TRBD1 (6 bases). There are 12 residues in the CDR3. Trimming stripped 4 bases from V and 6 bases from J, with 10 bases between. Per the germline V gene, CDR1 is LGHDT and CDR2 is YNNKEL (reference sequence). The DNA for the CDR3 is TGTGCCAGCAGCCTGCGGACAGCCGAGCAGTACTTC. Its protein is CASSLRTAEQYF.

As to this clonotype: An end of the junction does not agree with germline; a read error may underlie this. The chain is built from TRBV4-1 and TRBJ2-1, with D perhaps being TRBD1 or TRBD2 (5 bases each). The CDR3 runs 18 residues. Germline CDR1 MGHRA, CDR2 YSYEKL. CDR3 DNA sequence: TGCACCAGCAGCCAAGATACGGTTGGATTGGGGGCCTACAATGAGCAGTTCTTC. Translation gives CTSSQDTVGLGAYNEQFF.

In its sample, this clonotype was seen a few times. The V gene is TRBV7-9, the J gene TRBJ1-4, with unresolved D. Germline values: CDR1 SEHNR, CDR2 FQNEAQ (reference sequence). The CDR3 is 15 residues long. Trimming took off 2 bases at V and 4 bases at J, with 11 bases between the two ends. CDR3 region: CASSLLVGSNEKLFF. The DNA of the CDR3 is TGTGCCAGCAGCTTACTCGTTGGCAGTAATGAAAAACTGTTTTTT.

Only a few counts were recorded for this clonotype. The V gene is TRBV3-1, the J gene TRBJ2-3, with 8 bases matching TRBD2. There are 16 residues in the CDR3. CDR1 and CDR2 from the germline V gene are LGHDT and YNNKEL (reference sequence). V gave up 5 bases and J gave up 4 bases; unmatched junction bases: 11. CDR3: CASSTREGGGPDTQYF. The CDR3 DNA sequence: TGTGCCAGCAGCACCCGGGAAGGCGGGGGGCCAGATACGCAGTATTTT.

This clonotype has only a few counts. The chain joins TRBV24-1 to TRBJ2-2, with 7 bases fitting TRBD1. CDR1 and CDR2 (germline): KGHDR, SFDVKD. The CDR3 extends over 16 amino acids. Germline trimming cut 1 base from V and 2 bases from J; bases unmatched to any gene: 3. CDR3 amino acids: CATSDFRDSNTGELFF. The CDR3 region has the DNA TGTGCCACCAGTGATTTCCGGGACAGTAACACCGGGGAGCTGTTTTTT.

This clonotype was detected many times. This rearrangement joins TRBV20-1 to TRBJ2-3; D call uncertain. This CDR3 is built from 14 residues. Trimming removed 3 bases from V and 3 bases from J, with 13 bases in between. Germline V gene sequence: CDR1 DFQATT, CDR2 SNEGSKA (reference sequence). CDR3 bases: TGCAGTGCTAGTGAAGAGATTCGTACAGATACGCAGTATTTT. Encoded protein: CSASEEIRTDTQYF.

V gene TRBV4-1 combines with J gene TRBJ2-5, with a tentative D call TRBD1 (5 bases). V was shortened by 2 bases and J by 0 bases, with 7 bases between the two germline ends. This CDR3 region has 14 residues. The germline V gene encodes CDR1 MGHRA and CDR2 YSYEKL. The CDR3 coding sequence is TGCGCCAGCAGCCAAAACAGGTACCAAGAGACCCAGTACTTC. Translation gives CASSQNRYQETQYF.

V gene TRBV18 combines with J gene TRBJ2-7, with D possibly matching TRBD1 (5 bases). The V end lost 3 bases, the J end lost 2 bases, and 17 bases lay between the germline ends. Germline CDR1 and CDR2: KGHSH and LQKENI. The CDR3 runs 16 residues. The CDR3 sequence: CASSPLGATNPYEQYF. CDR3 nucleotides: TGTGCCAGCTCACCGCTAGGGGCGACCAATCCCTACGAGCAGTACTTC.

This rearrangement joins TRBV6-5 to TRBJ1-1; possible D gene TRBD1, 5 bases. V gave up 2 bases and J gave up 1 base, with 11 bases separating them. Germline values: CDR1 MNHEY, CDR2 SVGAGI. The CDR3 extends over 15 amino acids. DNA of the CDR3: TGTGCCAGCAGTTACAATTTGGGACCGAACACTGAAGCTTTCTTT. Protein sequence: CASSYNLGPNTEAFF.

The CDR3 spells CASSHSDGSYEQYF. The CDR3 DNA follows: TGCGCCAGCAGCCACTCAGACGGTTCCTACGAGCAGTACTTC. V gene TRBV4-1 combines with J gene TRBJ2-7; D unclear. V was cut by 3 bases and J by 1 base, with 10 bases left in between. This CDR3 has 14 amino acids. Germline loops: CDR1 MGHRA, CDR2 YSYEKL.

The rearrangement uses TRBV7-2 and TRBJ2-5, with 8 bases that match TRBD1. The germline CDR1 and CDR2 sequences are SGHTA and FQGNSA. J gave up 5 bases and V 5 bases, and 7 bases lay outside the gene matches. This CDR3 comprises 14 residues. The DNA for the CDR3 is TGTGCCAGCAGCCACGGGACAGGCGGGGAGACCCAGTACTTC. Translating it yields CASSHGTGGETQYF.

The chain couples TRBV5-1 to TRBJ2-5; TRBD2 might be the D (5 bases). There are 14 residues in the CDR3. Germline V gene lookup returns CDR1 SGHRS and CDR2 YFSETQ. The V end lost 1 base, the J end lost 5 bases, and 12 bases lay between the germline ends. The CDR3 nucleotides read TGCGCCAGCAGCTTGTATGCTAGCTCCGAGACCCAGTACTTC. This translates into CASSLYASSETQYF.

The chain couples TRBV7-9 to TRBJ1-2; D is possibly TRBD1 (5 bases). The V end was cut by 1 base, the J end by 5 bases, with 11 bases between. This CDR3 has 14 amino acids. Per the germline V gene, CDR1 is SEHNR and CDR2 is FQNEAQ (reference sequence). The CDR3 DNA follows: TGTGCCAGCAGCTTAGTTCCGGGACTTTATGGCTACACCTTC. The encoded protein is CASSLVPGLYGYTF.

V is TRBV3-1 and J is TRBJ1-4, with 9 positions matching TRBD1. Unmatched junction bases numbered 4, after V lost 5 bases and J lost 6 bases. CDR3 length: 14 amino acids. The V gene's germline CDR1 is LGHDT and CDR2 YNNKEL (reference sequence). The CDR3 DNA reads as TGTGCCAGCAGCAGGGACAGGGTTCATGAAAAACTGTTTTTT. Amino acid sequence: CASSRDRVHEKLFF.

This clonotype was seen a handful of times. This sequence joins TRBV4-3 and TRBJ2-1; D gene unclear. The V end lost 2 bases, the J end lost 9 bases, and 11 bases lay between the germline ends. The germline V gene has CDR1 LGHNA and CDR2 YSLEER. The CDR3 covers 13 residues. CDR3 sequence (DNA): TGCGCCAGCAGCCAAAGGAAGCTGGGTGAGCAGTTCTTC. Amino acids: CASSQRKLGEQFF.

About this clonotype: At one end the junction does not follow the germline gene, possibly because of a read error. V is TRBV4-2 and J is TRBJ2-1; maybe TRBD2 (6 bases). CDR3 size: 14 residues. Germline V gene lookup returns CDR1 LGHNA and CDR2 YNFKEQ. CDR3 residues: CASRQGDFNNEQFF. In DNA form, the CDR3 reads TGTGCCAGCAGACAAGGGGACTTTAACAATGAGCAGTTCTTC.

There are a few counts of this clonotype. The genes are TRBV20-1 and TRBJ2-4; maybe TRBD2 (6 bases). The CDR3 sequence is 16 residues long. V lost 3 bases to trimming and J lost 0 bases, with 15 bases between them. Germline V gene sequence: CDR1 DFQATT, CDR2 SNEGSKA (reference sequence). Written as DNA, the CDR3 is TGCAGTGCTAGGGGCCGGGACTCTTTAGCCAAAAACATTCAGTACTTC. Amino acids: CSARGRDSLAKNIQYF.

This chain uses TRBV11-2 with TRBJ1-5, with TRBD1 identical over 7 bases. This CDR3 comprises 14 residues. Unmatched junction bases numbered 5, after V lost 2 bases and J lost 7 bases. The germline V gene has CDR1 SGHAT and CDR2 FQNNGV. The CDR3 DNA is TGTGCCAGCAGCTTAAGACAGGGCGTACAGCCCCAGCATTTT. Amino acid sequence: CASSLRQGVQPQHF. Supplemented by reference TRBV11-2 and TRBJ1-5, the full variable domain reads EAGVAQSPRYKIIEKRQSVAFWCNPISGHATLYWYQQILGQGPKLLIQFQNNGVVDDSQLPKDRFSAERLKGVDSTLKIQPAKLEDSAVYLCASSLRQGVQPQHFGDGTRLSIL.

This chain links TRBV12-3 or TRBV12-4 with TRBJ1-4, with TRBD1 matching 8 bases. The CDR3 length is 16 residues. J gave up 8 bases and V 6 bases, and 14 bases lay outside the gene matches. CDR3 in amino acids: CASSVTSGQGGEKLFF. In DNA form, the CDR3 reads TGTGCCAGCAGCGTTACGAGTGGACAGGGTGGCGAAAAACTGTTTTTT.

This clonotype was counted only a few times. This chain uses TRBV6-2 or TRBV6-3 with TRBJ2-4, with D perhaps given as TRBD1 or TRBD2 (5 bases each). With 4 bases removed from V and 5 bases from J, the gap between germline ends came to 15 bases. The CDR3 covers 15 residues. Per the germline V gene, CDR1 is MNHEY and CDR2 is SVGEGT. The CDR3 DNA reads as TGTGCCAGCAGTTCCGCCGGGCAGGGAGAAAACATTCAGTACTTC. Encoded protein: CASSSAGQGENIQYF.

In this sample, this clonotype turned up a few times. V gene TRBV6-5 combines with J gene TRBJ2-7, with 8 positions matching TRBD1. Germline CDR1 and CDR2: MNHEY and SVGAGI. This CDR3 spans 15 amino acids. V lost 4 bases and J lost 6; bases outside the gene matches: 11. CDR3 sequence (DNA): TGTGCCAGCAGTTCAGGGGACAGGCGAACTGTCGAGCAGTACTTC. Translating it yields CASSSGDRRTVEQYF.

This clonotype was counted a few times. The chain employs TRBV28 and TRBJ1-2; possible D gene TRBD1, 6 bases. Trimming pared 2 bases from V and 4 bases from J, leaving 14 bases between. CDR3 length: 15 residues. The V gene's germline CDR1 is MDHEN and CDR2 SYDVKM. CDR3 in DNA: TGTGCCAGCAGTTTACTAACAGGGCTGGGCTATGGCTACACCTTC. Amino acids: CASSLLTGLGYGYTF.

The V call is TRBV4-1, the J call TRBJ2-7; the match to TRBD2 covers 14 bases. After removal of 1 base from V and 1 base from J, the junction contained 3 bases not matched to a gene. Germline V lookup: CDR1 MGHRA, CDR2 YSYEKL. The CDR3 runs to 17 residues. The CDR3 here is CASSQAGTSGGSYEQYF. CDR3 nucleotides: TGCGCCAGCAGCCAAGCGGGGACTAGCGGGGGTTCCTACGAGCAGTACTTC.

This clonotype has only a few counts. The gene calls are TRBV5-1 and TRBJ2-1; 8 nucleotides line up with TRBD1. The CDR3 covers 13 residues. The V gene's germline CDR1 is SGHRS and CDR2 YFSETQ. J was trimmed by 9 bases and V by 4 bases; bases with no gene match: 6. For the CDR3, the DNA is TGCGCCAGCAGCCCGGATACAGGGGGTGAGCAGTTCTTC. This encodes CASSPDTGGEQFF.

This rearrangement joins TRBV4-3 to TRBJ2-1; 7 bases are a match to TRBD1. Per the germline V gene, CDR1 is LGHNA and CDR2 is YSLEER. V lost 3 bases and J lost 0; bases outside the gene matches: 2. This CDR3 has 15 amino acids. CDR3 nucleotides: TGCGCCAGCAGCCAGGACAGGAGCTCCTACAATGAGCAGTTCTTC. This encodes CASSQDRSSYNEQFF.